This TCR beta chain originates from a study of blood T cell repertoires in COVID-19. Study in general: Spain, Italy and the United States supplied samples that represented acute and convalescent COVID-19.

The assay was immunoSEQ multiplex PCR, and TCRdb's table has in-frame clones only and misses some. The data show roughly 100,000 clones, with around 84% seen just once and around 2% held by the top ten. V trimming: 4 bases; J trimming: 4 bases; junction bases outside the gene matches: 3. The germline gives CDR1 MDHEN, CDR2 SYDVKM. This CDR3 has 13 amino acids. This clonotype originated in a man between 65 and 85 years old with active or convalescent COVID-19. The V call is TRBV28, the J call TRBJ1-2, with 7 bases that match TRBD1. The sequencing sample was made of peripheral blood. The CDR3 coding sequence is TGTGCCAGCAGTTATACAGGGGCCTATGGCTACACCTTC. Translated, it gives CASSYTGAYGYTF.